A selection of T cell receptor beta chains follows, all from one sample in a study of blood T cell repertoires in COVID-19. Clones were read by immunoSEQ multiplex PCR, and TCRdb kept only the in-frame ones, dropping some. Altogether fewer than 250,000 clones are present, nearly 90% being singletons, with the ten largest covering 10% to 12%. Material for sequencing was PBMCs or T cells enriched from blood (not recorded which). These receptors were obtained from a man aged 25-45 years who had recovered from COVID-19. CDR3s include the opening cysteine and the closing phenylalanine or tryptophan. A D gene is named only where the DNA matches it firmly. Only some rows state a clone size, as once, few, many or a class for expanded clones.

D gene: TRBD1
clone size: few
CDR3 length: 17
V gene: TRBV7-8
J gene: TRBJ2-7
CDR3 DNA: TGTGCCAGCAGCCCCGTCCAAGGGACAGCCTTCTCCTACGAGCAGTACTTC
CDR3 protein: CASSPVQGTAFSYEQYF

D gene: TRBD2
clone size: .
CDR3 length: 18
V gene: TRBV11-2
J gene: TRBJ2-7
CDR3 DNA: TGTGCCAGCAGCTTAGATCTGGGACTAGCTGATACCTCCTACGAGCAGTACTTC
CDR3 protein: CASSLDLGLADTSYEQYF

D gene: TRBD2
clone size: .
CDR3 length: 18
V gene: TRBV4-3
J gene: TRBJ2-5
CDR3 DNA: TGCGCCAGCAGCCGAGGGTCTGCTGGCTCTAGCGGTCAAGAGACCCAGTACTTC
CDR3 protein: CASSRGSAGSSGQETQYF

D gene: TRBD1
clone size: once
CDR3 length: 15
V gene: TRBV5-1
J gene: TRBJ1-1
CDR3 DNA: TGCGCCAGCAGCTCAGGACAGGGGAGGAACACTGAAGCTTTCTTT
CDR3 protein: CASSSGQGRNTEAFF

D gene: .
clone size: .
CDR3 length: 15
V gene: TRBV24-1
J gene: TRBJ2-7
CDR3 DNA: TGTGCCACCAGGACCGGACTGGGGAGAACCTACGAGCAGTACTTC
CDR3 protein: CATRTGLGRTYEQYF

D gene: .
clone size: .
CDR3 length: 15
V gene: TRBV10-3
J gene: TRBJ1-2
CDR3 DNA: TGTGCCATCAGTCCCGGGGGGGGCTCGGGGTATGGCTACACCTTC
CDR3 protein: CAISPGGGSGYGYTF

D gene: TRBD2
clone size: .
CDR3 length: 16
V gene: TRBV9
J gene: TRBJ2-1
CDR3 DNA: TGTGCCAGCAGCGTAGTTGCGGGGGACTCCTACAATGAGCAGTTCTTC
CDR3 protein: CASSVVAGDSYNEQFF

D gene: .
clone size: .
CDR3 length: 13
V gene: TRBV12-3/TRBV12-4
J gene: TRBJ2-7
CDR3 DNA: TGTGCCAGCAGTACCCGCCCGGAGGCCAGGGGGTACTTC
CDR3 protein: CASSTRPEARGYF

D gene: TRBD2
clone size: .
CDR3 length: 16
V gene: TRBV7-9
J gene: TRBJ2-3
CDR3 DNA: TGTGCCAGCAGCTTCTCTAGCGGGGGGCGTGCAGATACGCAGTATTTT
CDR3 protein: CASSFSSGGRADTQYF

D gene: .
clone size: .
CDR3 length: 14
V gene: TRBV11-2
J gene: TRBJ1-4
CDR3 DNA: TGTGCCAGCAGCTTACGGCCTCTCGGGGAAAAACTGTTTTTT
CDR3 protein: CASSLRPLGEKLFF

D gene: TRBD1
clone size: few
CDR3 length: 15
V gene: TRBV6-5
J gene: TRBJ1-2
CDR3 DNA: TGTGCCAGCAGAGACACAGACAGGGTAGCCGGTGGCTACACCTTC
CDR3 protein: CASRDTDRVAGGYTF

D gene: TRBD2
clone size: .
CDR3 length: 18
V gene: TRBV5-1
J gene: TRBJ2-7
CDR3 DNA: TGCGCCAGCAGCTTTGCGAGGGTTCGGACTAGCGGGAGTCACGAGCAGTACTTC
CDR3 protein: CASSFARVRTSGSHEQYF

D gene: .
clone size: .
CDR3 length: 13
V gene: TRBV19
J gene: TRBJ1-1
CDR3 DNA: TGTGCCAGTATGTGGGGCAGGGACACTGAAGCTTTCTTT
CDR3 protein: CASMWGRDTEAFF

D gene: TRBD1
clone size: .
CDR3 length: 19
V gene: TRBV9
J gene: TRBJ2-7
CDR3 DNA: TGTGCCAGCAGCGTAGGGACAGCAGGACAGGTGGCCTCCTTTAACGAGCAGTACTTC
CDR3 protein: CASSVGTAGQVASFNEQYF

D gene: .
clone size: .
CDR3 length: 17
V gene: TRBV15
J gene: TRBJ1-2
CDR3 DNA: TGTGCCACCAGCCCCGCCACTAGAGAGGGGGACAACTATGGCTACACCTTC
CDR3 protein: CATSPATREGDNYGYTF

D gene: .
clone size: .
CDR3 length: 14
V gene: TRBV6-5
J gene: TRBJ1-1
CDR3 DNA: TGTGCCAGCAGTTCTACAGGGTTGAACACTGAAGCTTTCTTT
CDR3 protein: CASSSTGLNTEAFF

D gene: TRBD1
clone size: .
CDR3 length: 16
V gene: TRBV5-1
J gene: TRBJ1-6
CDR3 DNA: TGCGCCAGCAGCTTGTCCCCAACAGGGGAGTCTTCACCCCTCCACTTT
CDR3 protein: CASSLSPTGESSPLHF

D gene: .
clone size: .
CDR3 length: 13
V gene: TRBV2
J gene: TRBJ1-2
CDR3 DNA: TGTGCCAGCAGTCCCGAGGGGGTCGGGGGCTACACCTTC
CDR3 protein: CASSPEGVGGYTF

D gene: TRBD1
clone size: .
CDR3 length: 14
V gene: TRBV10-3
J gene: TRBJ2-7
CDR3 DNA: TGTGCCATCAGTGAGCCTACAGGGGCCCACGAGCAGTACTTC
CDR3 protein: CAISEPTGAHEQYF

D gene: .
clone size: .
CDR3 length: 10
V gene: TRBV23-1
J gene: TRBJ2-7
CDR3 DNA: TGCGCCAGCAGTCAATCGGCGGTCCACTTC
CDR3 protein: CASSQSAVHF

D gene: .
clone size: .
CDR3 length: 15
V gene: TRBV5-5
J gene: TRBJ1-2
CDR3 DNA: TGTGCCAGCAATCCTGCCCCCGGCGGTAACTATGGCTACACCTTC
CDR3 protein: CASNPAPGGNYGYTF

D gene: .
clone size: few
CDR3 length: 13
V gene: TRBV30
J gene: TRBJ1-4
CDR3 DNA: TGTGCCTGGAGTTGGAGAGAATATGAAAAACTGTTTTTT
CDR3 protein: CAWSWREYEKLFF

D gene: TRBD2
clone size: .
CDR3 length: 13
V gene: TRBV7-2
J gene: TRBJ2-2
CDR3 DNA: TGTGCCAGCAGAAGGGAGGGCACCGGGGAGCTGTTTTTT
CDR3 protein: CASRREGTGELFF

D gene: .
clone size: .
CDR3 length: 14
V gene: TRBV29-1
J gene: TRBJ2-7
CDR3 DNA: TGCAGCGTTGAAATGCCTAGCCGCCAATACGAGCAGTACTTC
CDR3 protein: CSVEMPSRQYEQYF

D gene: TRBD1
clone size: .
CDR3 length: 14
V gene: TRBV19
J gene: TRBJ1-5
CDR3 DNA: TGTGCCAGTAGTCAGGGGGTAGGGAGTCAGCCCCAGCATTTT
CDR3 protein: CASSQGVGSQPQHF

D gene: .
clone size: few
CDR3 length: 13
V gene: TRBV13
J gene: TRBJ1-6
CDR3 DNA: TGTGCCAGCAGCATGACAGGACGCTCACCCCTCCACTTT
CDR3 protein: CASSMTGRSPLHF

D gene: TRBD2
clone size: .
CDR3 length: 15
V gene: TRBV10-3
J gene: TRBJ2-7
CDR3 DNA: TGTGCCATCAGTGAGGGCGGGGGGCCTACCTACGAGCAGTACTTC
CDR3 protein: CAISEGGGPTYEQYF

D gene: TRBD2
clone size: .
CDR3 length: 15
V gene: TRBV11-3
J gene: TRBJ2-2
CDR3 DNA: TGTGCCAGCAGCCTAGCGGGAGGTAACACCGGGGAGCTGTTTTTT
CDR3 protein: CASSLAGGNTGELFF

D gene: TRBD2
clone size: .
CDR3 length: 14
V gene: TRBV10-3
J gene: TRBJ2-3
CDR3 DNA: TGTGCCATCAGTTCTAGCGGTAGCACAGATACGCAGTATTTT
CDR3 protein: CAISSSGSTDTQYF

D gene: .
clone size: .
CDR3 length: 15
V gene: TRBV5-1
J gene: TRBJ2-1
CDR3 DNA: TGCGCCAGCAGTGAGGTGGGCGGAGGATACAATGAGCAGTTCTTC
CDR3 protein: CASSEVGGGYNEQFF